The next 5 T cell receptor beta chains were all read from a single sample in a study of cytomegalovirus exposure and HLA in healthy donors. Amplification used 60 Vbeta primers and 13 Jbeta primers. Assay: immunoSEQ multiplex PCR; the TCRdb copy retains only in-frame clones and omits some. The sample lists approximately 190,000 clones; over 65% were seen once. Sequenced input: PBMCs. The source of these receptors is a woman aged 30 to 39 in good health and CMV-seronegative.

The genes are TRBV19 and TRBJ2-1, with D possibly matching TRBD2 (6 bases). The CDR3 runs to 15 residues. Germline V gene data show CDR1 as LNHDA and CDR2 as SQIVND (reference sequence). V lost 1 base and J lost 7, with 14 bases in between. The CDR3 bases are TGTGCCAGTAGTATAGGTGGCGGGGCTGGGAATGAGCAGTTCTTC. Translation gives CASSIGGGAGNEQFF.

There are a few counts of this clone. This chain uses TRBV7-9 with TRBJ2-7; 11 bases are shared with TRBD1. This CDR3 has 15 amino acids. Germline V gives CDR1 SEHNR, CDR2 FQNEAQ (reference sequence). J was trimmed by 5 bases and V by 1 base; bases with no gene match: 4. The CDR3 DNA is TGTGCCAGCAGCTTAGTTGGGACAGGGGGGGACGAGCAGTACTTC. Amino acid sequence: CASSLVGTGGDEQYF.

V usage is TRBV7-9 and J usage is TRBJ2-7; 7 nucleotides match TRBD2. Germline assignment: CDR1 SEHNR and CDR2 FQNEAQ (reference sequence). The CDR3 extends over 19 amino acids. V was clipped by 5 bases and J by 0 bases; unmatched bases: 19. CDR3 nucleotide sequence: TGTGCCAGCAGCCTTACCCTCATCTACCTTGAGCGGGACTCCTACGAGCAGTACTTC. This gives the protein CASSLTLIYLERDSYEQYF.

This clone was recorded only once. The chain has TRBV19 and TRBJ1-2; 10 bases match TRBD1. Looked up from germline, CDR1 is LNHDA and CDR2 is SQIVND (reference sequence). The CDR3 totals 13 residues. V shed 7 bases and J 7 bases; nucleotides not matched to a gene: 6. The CDR3 bases are TGTGCCAGTACCTGGGACAGGGGTAGTGGCTACACCTTC. Protein product: CASTWDRGSGYTF.

The gene calls are TRBV6-6 and TRBJ2-3; TRBD1 might be the D (6 bases). The CDR3 loop spans 16 amino acids. CDR1 and CDR2 from the germline V gene are MNHNY and SVGAGI (reference sequence). V was pared by 5 bases and J by 1 base, with 16 bases between. CDR3 coding DNA: TGTGCCAGCAGTCCCACAGGGATAGCTGGCACAGATACGCAGTATTTT. Its translation: CASSPTGIAGTDTQYF.